Each of the 14 T cell receptor beta chains below was sequenced from the same sample in a study of blood T cell repertoires in COVID-19. TCRdb's table, derived via immunoSEQ multiplex PCR, lists solely in-frame clones and lacks some. Among about 370,000 clones, roughly nine tenths were seen once, and the ten largest hold less than 3.5%. Material: peripheral blood. These receptors were taken from a young woman with COVID-19, enrolled during active disease.

The V gene is TRBV28, the J gene TRBJ2-2, with 7 nucleotides matching TRBD1. The V segment lost 3 bases and the J segment 6 bases; nucleotides outside the gene matches: 4. CDR1 and CDR2 (germline): MDHEN, SYDVKM. This CDR3 region has 14 residues. CDR3 in DNA: TGTGCCAGCAGTTTTTGGGGACAGTCCGGGGAGCTGTTTTTT. It is translated as CASSFWGQSGELFF.

This clone was counted only a few times. The V and J genes are TRBV6-6 and TRBJ2-7; 8 positions agree with TRBD1. CDR3 length equals 12 residues. In germline, CDR1 is MNHNY, CDR2 SVGAGI (reference sequence). With V trimmed by 9 bases and J by 2 bases, 3 bases remained unmatched. The CDR3 reads CASGQGPYEQYF. DNA of the CDR3: TGTGCCAGTGGACAGGGTCCCTACGAGCAGTACTTC.

This sequence joins TRBV5-1 and TRBJ2-1; 7 bases are a match to TRBD1. CDR3 length: 16 amino acids. CDR1 SGHRS and CDR2 YFSETQ come from the germline V gene. V shed 0 bases and J 2 bases; nucleotides not matched to a gene: 5. CDR3 in amino acids: CASSLEGQTTYNEQFF. For the CDR3, the DNA is TGCGCCAGCAGCTTGGAGGGACAGACTACCTACAATGAGCAGTTCTTC.

The V and J genes are TRBV5-1 and TRBJ1-1; 10 bases match TRBD1. Per the germline V gene, CDR1 is SGHRS and CDR2 is YFSETQ. After removal of 4 bases from V and 11 bases from J, the junction contained 11 bases not matched to a gene. The CDR3 contains 14 residues. CDR3 bases: TGCGCCAGCAGCACGGGGGACAGGGGCCCTAAGGCTTTCTTT. Amino acid sequence: CASSTGDRGPKAFF.

The rearrangement links TRBV11-2 to TRBJ2-7; 7 bases map to TRBD1. The CDR3 covers 14 residues. The V gene's germline CDR1 is SGHAT and CDR2 FQNNGV. The V gene end was trimmed by 5 bases and the J gene end by 4 bases; junction bases not matched to a gene: 8. This chain's CDR3 is CASSPPGQSYEQYF. CDR3 nucleotides: TGTGCCAGCAGCCCGCCGGGACAGTCGTACGAGCAGTACTTC.

The rearrangement links TRBV12-3 or TRBV12-4 to TRBJ2-5; 12 bases fit TRBD1. CDR3 size: 13 residues. After removal of 11 bases from V and 5 bases from J, the junction contained 6 bases not matched to a gene. For the CDR3, the DNA is TGTGCCGTGGGACAGGGGGCTCGGGAGACCCAGTACTTC. This translates into CAVGQGARETQYF.

This chain links TRBV6-2 or TRBV6-3 with TRBJ1-1; D is unclear. Trimming pared 4 bases from V and 2 bases from J, leaving 8 bases between. The CDR3 contains 13 residues. Per the germline V gene, CDR1 is MNHEY and CDR2 is SVGEGT. The CDR3 DNA is TGTGCCAGCAGTTTGACTCCTAACACTGAAGCTTTCTTT. It is translated as CASSLTPNTEAFF.

The chain couples TRBV6-5 to TRBJ2-5; 7 bases match TRBD2. Germline assignment: CDR1 MNHEY and CDR2 SVGAGI. The CDR3 covers 16 residues. V was clipped by 4 bases and J by 2 bases; unmatched bases: 10. CDR3: CASSSSLTGGQETQYF. The CDR3 region has the DNA TGTGCCAGCAGTTCGAGCCTGACGGGGGGACAAGAGACCCAGTACTTC.

This clone came up a few times. The chain carries TRBV6-2 or TRBV6-3 and TRBJ2-7; weak D call: TRBD1 (6 bases). V shed 2 bases and J shed 2 bases, with 10 bases lying between them. The germline V gene has CDR1 MNHEY and CDR2 SVGEGT. This CDR3 is built from 14 residues. CDR3: CASSYGTPAYEQYF. The CDR3 DNA reads as TGTGCCAGCAGTTACGGGACACCCGCCTACGAGCAGTACTTC.

The V and J genes are TRBV18 and TRBJ2-2; TRBD1 agrees at 7 bases. Per germline, CDR1 KGHSH and CDR2 LQKENI. This CDR3 contains 16 residues. V dropped 6 bases and J dropped 1; count of bases not matched to a gene: 8. DNA for the CDR3: TGTGCCAGCTCGCCTACAGGGGTCCTGAACACCGGGGAGCTGTTTTTT. It is translated as CASSPTGVLNTGELFF.

The chain couples TRBV27 to TRBJ2-7; 8 bases are a match to TRBD1. CDR1 is MNHEY and CDR2 is SMNVEV in the germline V gene (reference sequence). The J segment lost 6 bases and the V segment lost 6 bases, leaving 10 bases of the junction unmatched. The CDR3 is made up of 14 amino acids. This chain's CDR3 is CASSSLRTGSEQYV. The CDR3, as DNA: TGTGCCAGCAGCTCTCTAAGGACAGGGAGCGAGCAGTACGTC.

CDR3 in amino acids: CASRKTENYGYTF. CDR3 sequence (DNA): TGTGCCAGCAGAAAAACAGAGAACTATGGCTACACCTTC. The J gene is TRBJ1-2, the V gene TRBV12-3 or TRBV12-4, with D unclear. This CDR3 is built from 13 residues. Trimming cost V 6 bases and J 2 bases, with 10 bases left between them.

The chain employs TRBV10-3 and TRBJ1-1; no clear D. Per the germline V gene, CDR1 is ENHRY and CDR2 is SYGVKD. The CDR3 consists of 16 residues. The V and J ends lost 6 bases and 4 bases respectively, with 21 bases between them. CDR3 region: CAIRGNPLVRVTEAFF. DNA of the CDR3: TGTGCCATCAGGGGTAATCCCCTAGTTCGAGTCACTGAAGCTTTCTTT.

The chain employs TRBV3-1 (or the pseudogene TRBV3-2) and TRBJ1-1, with D perhaps matching TRBD1 (6 bases). The CDR3 is 14 residues long. The V gene's germline CDR1 is LGHDT and CDR2 YNNKEL (reference sequence). V lost 0 bases and J lost 8, with 13 bases in between. CDR3 loop: CASSQDRRGGEAFF. The CDR3 coding sequence is TGTGCCAGCAGCCAAGATCGTAGGGGGGGGGAAGCTTTCTTT.